This entry features one T cell receptor beta chain sequence. Its specificity is not known. Those who donated were healthy HIV-negative adults, with no recent acute infections or vaccinations reported. Sequenced by immunoSEQ multiplex PCR; TCRdb stores in-frame clones only, minus some. The sample records about 1.5 million clones, 98% being singletons. The data were obtained in a study of shared clonotypes between healthy human individuals. Study-level background: Those who served as donors were a couple of women and a few men between the ages of 18 and 49.

Notes on the study in general: Lower generation probabilities were found for non-shared clonotypes than for those shared by all four donors.

Sequences were obtained from naive CD4+ T cells sorted from blood. Documented subset: CD45RA+ positively selected. This clonotype was obtained from a young man in good health.

The CDR3 here is CASSPLGGEARAFF. The CDR3 nucleotides read TGTGCCAGCAGCCCCCTAGGGGGCGAGGCTAGAGCTTTCTTT. The chain uses TRBV2 and TRBJ1-1; 7 bases align to TRBD1. The CDR3 extends over 14 amino acids. Germline V gene sequence: CDR1 SNHLY, CDR2 FYNNEI. V gave up 6 bases and J gave up 10 bases; unmatched junction bases: 14.